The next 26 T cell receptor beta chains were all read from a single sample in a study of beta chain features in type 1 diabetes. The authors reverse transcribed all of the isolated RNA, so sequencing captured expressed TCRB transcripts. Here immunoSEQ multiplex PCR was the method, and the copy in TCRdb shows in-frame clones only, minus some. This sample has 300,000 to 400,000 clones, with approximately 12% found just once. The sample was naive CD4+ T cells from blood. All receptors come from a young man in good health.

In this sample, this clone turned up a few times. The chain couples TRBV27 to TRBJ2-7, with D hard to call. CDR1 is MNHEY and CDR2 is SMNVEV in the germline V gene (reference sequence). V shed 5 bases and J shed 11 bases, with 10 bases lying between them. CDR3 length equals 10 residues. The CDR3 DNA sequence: TGTGCCAGCAGTCAAAATGACAAGTACTTC. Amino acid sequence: CASSQNDKYF.

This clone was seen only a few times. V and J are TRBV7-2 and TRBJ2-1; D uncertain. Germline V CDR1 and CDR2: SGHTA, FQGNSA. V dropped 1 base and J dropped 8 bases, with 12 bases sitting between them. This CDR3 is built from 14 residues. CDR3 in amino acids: CASSLVGSDHEQFF. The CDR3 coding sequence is TGTGCCAGCAGCTTAGTGGGCAGTGACCATGAGCAGTTCTTC.

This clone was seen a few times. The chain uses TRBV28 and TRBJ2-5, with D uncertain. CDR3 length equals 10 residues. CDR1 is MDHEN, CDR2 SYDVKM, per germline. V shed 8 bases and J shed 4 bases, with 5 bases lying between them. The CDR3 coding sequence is TGTGCCAGCGTCGGAGAGACCCAGTACTTC. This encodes CASVGETQYF.

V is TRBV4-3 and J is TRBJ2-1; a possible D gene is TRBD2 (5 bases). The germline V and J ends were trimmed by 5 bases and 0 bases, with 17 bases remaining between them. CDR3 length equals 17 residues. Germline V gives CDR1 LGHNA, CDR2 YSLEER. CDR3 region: CASSAGGPLSSYNEQFF. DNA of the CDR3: TGCGCCAGCAGCGCGGGCGGTCCTTTGAGCTCCTACAATGAGCAGTTCTTC.

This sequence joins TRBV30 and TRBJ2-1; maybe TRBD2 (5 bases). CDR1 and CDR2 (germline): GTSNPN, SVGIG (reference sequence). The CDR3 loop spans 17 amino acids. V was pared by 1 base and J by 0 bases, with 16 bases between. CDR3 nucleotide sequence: TGTGCCTGGAGTGCGATACGGGGTTATAGCTCCTACAATGAGCAGTTCTTC. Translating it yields CAWSAIRGYSSYNEQFF.

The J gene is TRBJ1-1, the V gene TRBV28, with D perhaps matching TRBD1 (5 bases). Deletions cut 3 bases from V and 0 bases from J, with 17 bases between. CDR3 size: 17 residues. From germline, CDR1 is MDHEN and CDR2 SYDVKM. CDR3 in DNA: TGTGCCAGCAGTTTGCAGCCGGGACTCCTGGTGAACACTGAAGCTTTCTTT. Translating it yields CASSLQPGLLVNTEAFF.

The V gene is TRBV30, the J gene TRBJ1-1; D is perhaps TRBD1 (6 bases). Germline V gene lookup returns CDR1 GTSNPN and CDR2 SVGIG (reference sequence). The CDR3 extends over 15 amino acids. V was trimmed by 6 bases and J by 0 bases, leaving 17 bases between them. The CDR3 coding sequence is TGTGCCTGCACCCCCGGGACACCCTTGAACACTGAAGCTTTCTTT. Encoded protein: CACTPGTPLNTEAFF. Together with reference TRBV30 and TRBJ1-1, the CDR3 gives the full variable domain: SQTIHQWPATLVQPVGSPLSLECTVEGTSNPNLYWYRQAAGRGLQLLFYSVGIGQISSEVPQNLSASRPQDRQFILSSKKLLLSDSGFYLCACTPGTPLNTEAFFGQGTRLTVV.

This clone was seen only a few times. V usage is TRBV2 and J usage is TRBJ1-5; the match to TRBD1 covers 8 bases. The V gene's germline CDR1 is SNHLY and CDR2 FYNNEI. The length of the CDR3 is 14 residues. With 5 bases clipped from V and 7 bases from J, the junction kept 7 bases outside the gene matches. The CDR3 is CASSRTGSGQPQHF. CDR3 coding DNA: TGTGCCAGCAGTAGGACAGGGTCAGGGCAGCCCCAGCATTTT.

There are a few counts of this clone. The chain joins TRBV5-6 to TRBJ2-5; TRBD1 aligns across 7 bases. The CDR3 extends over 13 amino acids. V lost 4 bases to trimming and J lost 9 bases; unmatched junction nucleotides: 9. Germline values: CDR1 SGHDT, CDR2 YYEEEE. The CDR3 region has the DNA TGTGCCAGCAGCCCGGACAGGAGGTGGGCCCAGTACTTC. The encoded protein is CASSPDRRWAQYF. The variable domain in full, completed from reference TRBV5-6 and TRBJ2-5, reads DAGVTQSPTHLIKTRGQQVTLRCSPKSGHDTVSWYQQALGQGPQFIFQYYEEEERQRGNFPDRFSGHQFPNYSSELNVNALLLGDSALYLCASSPDRRWAQYFGPGTRLLVL.

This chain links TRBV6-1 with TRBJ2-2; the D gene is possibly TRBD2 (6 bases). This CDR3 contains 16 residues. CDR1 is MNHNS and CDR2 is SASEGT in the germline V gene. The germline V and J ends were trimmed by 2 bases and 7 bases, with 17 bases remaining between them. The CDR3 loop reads CASSETGRPGGGELFF. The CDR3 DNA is TGTGCCAGCAGTGAAACGGGCCGCCCCGGGGGCGGGGAGCTGTTTTTT.

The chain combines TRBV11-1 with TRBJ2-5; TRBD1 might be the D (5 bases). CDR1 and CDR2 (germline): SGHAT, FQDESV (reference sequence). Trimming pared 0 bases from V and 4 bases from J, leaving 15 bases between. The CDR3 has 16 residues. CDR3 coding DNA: TGTGCCAGCAGCTTAGCGGCCGGGTCAGGGTCAGAGACCCAGTACTTC. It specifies CASSLAAGSGSETQYF.

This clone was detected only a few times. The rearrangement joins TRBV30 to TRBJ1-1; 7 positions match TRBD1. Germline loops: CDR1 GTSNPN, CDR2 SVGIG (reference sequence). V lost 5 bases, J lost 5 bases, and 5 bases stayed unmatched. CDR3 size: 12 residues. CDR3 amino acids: CAWGTGETEAFF. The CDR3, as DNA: TGTGCCTGGGGTACAGGGGAAACTGAAGCTTTCTTT. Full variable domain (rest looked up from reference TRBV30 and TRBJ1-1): SQTIHQWPATLVQPVGSPLSLECTVEGTSNPNLYWYRQAAGRGLQLLFYSVGIGQISSEVPQNLSASRPQDRQFILSSKKLLLSDSGFYLCAWGTGETEAFFGQGTRLTVV.

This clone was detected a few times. As DNA, the CDR3 is TGTGCCTGGGGGGAGGAAGGGGAGCAGTACTTC. It translates to CAWGEEGEQYF. The genes are TRBV30 and TRBJ2-7; a weak D match, TRBD2 (6 bases). Germline lookup yields CDR1 GTSNPN and CDR2 SVGIG (reference sequence). Deletions cut 5 bases from V and 7 bases from J, with 12 bases between. There are 11 residues in the CDR3.

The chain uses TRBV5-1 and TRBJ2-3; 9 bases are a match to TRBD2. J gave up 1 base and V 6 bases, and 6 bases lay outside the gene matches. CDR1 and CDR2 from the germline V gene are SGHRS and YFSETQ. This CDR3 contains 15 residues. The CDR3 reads CASTVREGRTDTQYF. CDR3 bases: TGCGCCAGCACTGTGCGGGAGGGCCGCACAGATACGCAGTATTTT.

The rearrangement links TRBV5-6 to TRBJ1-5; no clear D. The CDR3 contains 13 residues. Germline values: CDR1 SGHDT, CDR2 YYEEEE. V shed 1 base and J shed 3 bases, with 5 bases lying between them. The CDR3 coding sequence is TGTGCCAGCAGCTTGACAGTCAATCAGCCCCAGCATTTT. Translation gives CASSLTVNQPQHF.

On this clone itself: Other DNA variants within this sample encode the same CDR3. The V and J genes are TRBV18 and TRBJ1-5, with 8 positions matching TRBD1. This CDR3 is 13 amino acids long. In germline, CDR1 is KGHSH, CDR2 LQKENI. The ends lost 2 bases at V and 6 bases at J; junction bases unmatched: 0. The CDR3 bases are TGTGCCAGCTCACCAGACAGGGGTCAGCCCCAGCATTTT. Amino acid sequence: CASSPDRGQPQHF.

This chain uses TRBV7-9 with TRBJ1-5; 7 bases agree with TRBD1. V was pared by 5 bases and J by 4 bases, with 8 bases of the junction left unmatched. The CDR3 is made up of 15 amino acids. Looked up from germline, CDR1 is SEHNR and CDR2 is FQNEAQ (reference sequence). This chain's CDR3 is CASSEGDRWNQPQHF. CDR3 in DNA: TGTGCCAGCAGCGAAGGGGACAGATGGAATCAGCCCCAGCATTTT.

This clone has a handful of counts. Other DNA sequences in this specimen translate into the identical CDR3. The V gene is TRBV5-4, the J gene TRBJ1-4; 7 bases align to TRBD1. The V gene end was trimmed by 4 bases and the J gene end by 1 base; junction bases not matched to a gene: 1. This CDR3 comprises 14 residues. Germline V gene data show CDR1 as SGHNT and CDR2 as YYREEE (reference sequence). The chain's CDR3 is CASSRQGTNEKLFF. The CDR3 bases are TGTGCCAGCAGCCGACAGGGAACTAATGAAAAACTGTTTTTT.

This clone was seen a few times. Here the CDR3 reads CASSSRGYGYTF. Written as DNA, the CDR3 is TGTGCCAGCAGTTCCCGAGGGTATGGCTACACCTTC. The V call is TRBV28, the J call TRBJ1-2; D gene ambiguous. Trimming removed 4 bases from V and 5 bases from J, with 8 bases in between. The CDR3 is made up of 12 amino acids. Germline V gene data show CDR1 as MDHEN and CDR2 as SYDVKM.

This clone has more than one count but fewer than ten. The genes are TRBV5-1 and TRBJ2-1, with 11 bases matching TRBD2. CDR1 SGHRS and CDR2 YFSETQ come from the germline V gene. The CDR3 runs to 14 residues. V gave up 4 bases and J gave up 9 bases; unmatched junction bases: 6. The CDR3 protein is CASSPGTSGIEQFF. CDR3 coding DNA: TGCGCCAGCAGCCCGGGGACTAGCGGAATTGAGCAGTTCTTC.

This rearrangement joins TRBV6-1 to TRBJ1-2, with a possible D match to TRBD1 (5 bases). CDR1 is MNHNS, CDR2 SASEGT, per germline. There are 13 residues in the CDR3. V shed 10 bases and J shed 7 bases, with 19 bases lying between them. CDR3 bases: TGTGCCACCTCACTCAGGGAAACGAGTGGCTACACCTTC. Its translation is CATSLRETSGYTF.

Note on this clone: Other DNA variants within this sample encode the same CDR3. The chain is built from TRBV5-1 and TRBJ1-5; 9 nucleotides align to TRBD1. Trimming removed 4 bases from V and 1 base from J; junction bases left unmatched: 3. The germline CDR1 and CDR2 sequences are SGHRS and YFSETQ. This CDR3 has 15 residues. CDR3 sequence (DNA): TGCGCCAGCAGCCTCGGACAGGGGAGCAATCAGCCCCAGCATTTT. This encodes CASSLGQGSNQPQHF.

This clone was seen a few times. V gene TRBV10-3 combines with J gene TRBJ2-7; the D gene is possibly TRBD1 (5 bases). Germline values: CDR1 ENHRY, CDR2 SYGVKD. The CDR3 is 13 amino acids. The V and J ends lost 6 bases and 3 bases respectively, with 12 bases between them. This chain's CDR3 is CAIRETTGYEQYF. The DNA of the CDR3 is TGTGCCATCAGGGAAACAACAGGCTACGAGCAGTACTTC.

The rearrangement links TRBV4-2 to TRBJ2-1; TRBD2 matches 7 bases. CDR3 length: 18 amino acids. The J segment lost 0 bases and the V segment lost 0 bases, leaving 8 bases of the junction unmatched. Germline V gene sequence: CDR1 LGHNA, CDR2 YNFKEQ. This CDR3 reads CASSQDGVGGSSYNEQFF. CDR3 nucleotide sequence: TGTGCCAGCAGCCAAGATGGGGTGGGAGGGAGCTCCTACAATGAGCAGTTCTTC.

The CDR3 DNA reads TGTGCCAGCAGCTTAGGGAGTACCTACGAGCAGTACTTC. Its protein is CASSLGSTYEQYF. This chain links TRBV5-6 with TRBJ2-7; possible D gene TRBD2, 5 bases. Germline lookup yields CDR1 SGHDT and CDR2 YYEEEE. V was trimmed by 2 bases and J by 2 bases, leaving 8 bases between them. CDR3 length: 13 amino acids.

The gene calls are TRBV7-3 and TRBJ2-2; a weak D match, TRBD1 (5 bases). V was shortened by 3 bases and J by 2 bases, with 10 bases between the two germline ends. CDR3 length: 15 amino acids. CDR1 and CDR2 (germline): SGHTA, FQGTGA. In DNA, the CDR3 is TGTGCCAGCAGCTTTCCGACAGCCAACACCGGGGAGCTGTTTTTT. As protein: CASSFPTANTGELFF.